The present T cell receptor beta chain was sequenced within a study of naive and memory T cell subsets. This clonotype has just a few counts. At one of its ends the junction is not consistent with the germline gene, which may arise from a read error. A UMI-containing oligonucleotide was joined by 3' ligation to the TCR cDNA template. CDR3 size: 17 residues. Per germline, CDR1 MNHNY and CDR2 SVGAGI (reference sequence). Four PCR rounds used nested alpha and beta constant region primers plus the SP2 primer. Via MiXCR, TCRdb re-called the 5' RACE reads, giving one row per CDR3 protein. The table includes roughly 48,000 distinct CDR3 sequences, 4% to 5% detected once.

This sequence was found in a female donor in good health. V usage is TRBV6-6 and J usage is TRBJ1-2; 7 bases match TRBD1. The CDR3 is CASSYTITGEGGYGDTF. DNA of the CDR3: TGTGCCAGCAGTTATACCATCACAGGGGAAGGAGGCTATGGCGACACCTTC.